The entry below gives a single TCR beta chain sequence along with its context. The assay was immunoSEQ multiplex PCR, and TCRdb's table has in-frame clones only and misses some. The data show about 84,000 clones, approximately 88% seen once. The sample belongs to a study of PD-1 blockade in classical Hodgkin lymphoma. Every patient had relapsed following autologous stem cell transplantation, and cohorts differed in brentuximab vedotin exposure. The TCR was taken from a human donor with classical Hodgkin lymphoma. The sequences come from peripheral blood mononuclear cells (PBMCs), collected at baseline.

The CDR3 nucleotides are TGTGCCAGCAGTTTAGTGGCAGGGCTGGAGGATGAGCAGTTCTTC. Translated: CASSLVAGLEDEQFF. The V and J genes are TRBV28 and TRBJ2-1; possibly TRBD1 or TRBD2 for D (5 bases each). V lost 2 bases, J lost 8 bases, and 16 bases lay in between. CDR1 and CDR2 (germline): MDHEN, SYDVKM. The CDR3 spans 15 residues.